The 17 T cell receptor beta chains reported below all come from one sample, sequenced in a study of spatial heterogeneity in lung cancer. Time point given: sample taken at primary tumor resection. Each CDR3 protein is one row after TCRdb ran MiXCR on the 5' RACE reads. The profile shows some 11,000 distinct CDR3 sequences, 3.7% of them singletons. The sequenced sample was PBMCs, obtained at surgery. These receptors originate from a female donor with early-stage non-small cell lung cancer.

This clonotype showed up many times. The chain couples TRBV14 to TRBJ2-1, with D tentatively TRBD1 or TRBD2 (5 bases each). The V gene's germline CDR1 is SGHDN and CDR2 FVKESK. V lost 1 base, J lost 3 bases, and 10 bases lay in between. The CDR3 is 15 residues long. The CDR3 nucleotides are TGTGCCAGCAGCCAAGCCGGGACCAACTACAATGAGCAGTTCTTC. Translating gives CASSQAGTNYNEQFF.

This clonotype was seen many times. J is TRBJ1-3 and V is TRBV12-3 or TRBV12-4; D remains ambiguous. This CDR3 comprises 16 residues. The V end lost 1 base, the J end lost 0 bases, and 10 bases lay between the germline ends. For the CDR3, the DNA is TGTGCCAGCAGTTTAGGGACTCCGAGCTCTGGAAACACCATATATTTT. It yields the protein CASSLGTPSSGNTIYF.

This clonotype was found many times. This chain uses TRBV28 with TRBJ1-2, with D tentatively TRBD1 (5 bases). CDR3 length equals 15 residues. Germline CDR1 is MDHEN and CDR2 is SYDVKM. V lost 9 bases, J lost 0 bases, and 17 bases lay in between. The CDR3 DNA reads as TGTGCCAGGGCCCCGGGGGGGAGAGCTAACTATGGCTACACCTTC. Residues: CARAPGGRANYGYTF.

This clonotype was recorded at least ten times. V and J are TRBV20-1 and TRBJ2-1, with unresolved D. In germline, CDR1 is DFQATT, CDR2 SNEGSKA (reference sequence). Trimming removed 1 base at V and 6 bases at J, with 13 bases between. This CDR3 is 14 amino acids long. The CDR3 bases are TGCAGTGCTAGAGGTCAGGCGGAGATCAATGAGCAGTTCTTC. Translation: CSARGQAEINEQFF.

This clonotype was counted ten times or more. This rearrangement joins TRBV20-1 to TRBJ1-1; 7 bases fit TRBD1. After removal of 5 bases from V and 6 bases from J, the junction contained 3 bases not matched to a gene. Germline CDR1 reads DFQATT; CDR2 reads SNEGSKA (reference sequence). The CDR3 has 11 residues. CDR3 loop: CSARTGAEAFF. Here the CDR3 DNA reads TGCAGTGCTCGTACAGGGGCTGAAGCTTTCTTT.

This clonotype was observed at least ten times. V is TRBV5-6 and J is TRBJ2-7; D call uncertain. Deletions cut 0 bases from V and 1 base from J, with 8 bases between. The CDR3 has 14 amino acids. From germline, CDR1 is SGHDT and CDR2 YYEEEE. The CDR3 protein is CASSLDVGSYEQYF. The CDR3 DNA reads TGTGCCAGCAGCTTGGACGTGGGGTCCTACGAGCAGTACTTC.

This clonotype was detected ten times or more. This chain joins TRBV7-2 and TRBJ2-1, with a tentative D call TRBD2 (5 bases). From germline, CDR1 is SGHTA and CDR2 FQGNSA. V lost 4 bases to trimming and J lost 0 bases, with 19 bases between them. The CDR3 sequence is 18 residues long. The CDR3 region has the DNA TGTGCCAGCAGCTATACTAGTGGGCGGGCTCGCTCCTACAATGAGCAGTTCTTC. Translated: CASSYTSGRARSYNEQFF.

This clonotype was recorded at least ten times. The genes are TRBV7-8 and TRBJ2-3, with 9 positions matching TRBD2. Trimming at V came to 4 bases and at J to 5 bases, leaving 7 bases not matched to a gene. CDR3 size: 15 residues. Germline CDR1 SGHVS, CDR2 FQNEAQ. CDR3 protein: CASSSAGRGGDTQYF. The CDR3 nucleotides read TGTGCCAGCAGCTCAGCCGGGCGGGGGGGAGATACGCAGTATTTT.

This clonotype was observed many times. The V call is TRBV5-6, the J call TRBJ1-2; D possibly corresponds to TRBD1 (5 bases). Germline CDR1 and CDR2: SGHDT and YYEEEE. The V end lost 0 bases, the J end lost 5 bases, and 20 bases lay between the germline ends. CDR3 size: 17 residues. CDR3 bases: TGTGCCAGCAGCTTGGGGGGCGCCCGTCTGGTCGATTATGGCTACACCTTC. It translates to CASSLGGARLVDYGYTF.

In this sample, this clonotype turned up many times. The chain links TRBV7-9 to TRBJ1-1; 8 bases align to TRBD1. V was clipped by 6 bases and J by 0 bases; unmatched bases: 6. CDR1 and CDR2 from the germline V gene are SEHNR and FQNEAQ (reference sequence). The CDR3 runs to 15 residues. CDR3 residues: CASREDRGLNTEAFF. CDR3 DNA sequence: TGTGCCAGCAGGGAAGACAGGGGATTGAACACTGAAGCTTTCTTT.

This clonotype was picked up many times. The CDR3 region has the DNA TGTGCCACCAGCAGAGATCATGTAGGGAACTACGAGCAGTACTTC. It yields the protein CATSRDHVGNYEQYF. This chain connects TRBV15 to TRBJ2-7; D gene ambiguous. Germline V gene lookup returns CDR1 LNHNV and CDR2 YYDKDF (reference sequence). This CDR3 region has 15 residues. V dropped 0 bases and J dropped 3 bases, with 12 bases sitting between them. Filled out from reference TRBV15 and TRBJ2-7, the complete variable domain reads DAMVIQNPRYQVTQFGKPVTLSCSQTLNHNVMYWYQQKSSQAPKLLFHYYDKDFNNEADTPDNFQSRRPNTSFCFLDIRSPGLGDTAMYLCATSRDHVGNYEQYFGPGTRLTVT.

This clonotype was observed many times. This chain connects TRBV20-1 to TRBJ2-7; D unresolved. Germline V gene data show CDR1 as DFQATT and CDR2 as SNEGSKA (reference sequence). The CDR3 loop spans 15 amino acids. The V and J ends lost 8 bases and 4 bases respectively, with 24 bases between them. The CDR3 DNA sequence: TGCAGTACCCCTCGGGTGGGCAAGCAGAAGTACGAGCAGTACTTC. It codes for CSTPRVGKQKYEQYF.

This clonotype was observed at least ten times. V usage is TRBV2 and J usage is TRBJ2-1; D call uncertain. V was cut by 4 bases and J by 2 bases, with 6 bases left in between. Germline CDR1 is SNHLY and CDR2 is FYNNEI. The CDR3 runs to 13 residues. The CDR3 coding sequence is TGTGCCAGCAGTGTGGCGACCTACAATGAGCAGTTCTTC. Translating gives CASSVATYNEQFF.

This clonotype came up many times. V is TRBV5-6 and J is TRBJ2-1; perhaps TRBD2 as D (5 bases). V was shortened by 0 bases and J by 8 bases, with 9 bases between the two germline ends. The CDR3 sequence is 13 residues long. Germline V gene sequence: CDR1 SGHDT, CDR2 YYEEEE. The CDR3 nucleotides are TGTGCCAGCAGCTTGGGATTGCGGGATGAGCAGTTCTTC. The encoded protein is CASSLGLRDEQFF.

This clonotype showed up just a few times. The V call is TRBV7-8, the J call TRBJ2-7; either TRBD1 or TRBD2 may fit D (5 bases each). The CDR3 is 15 amino acids. The germline V and J ends were trimmed by 4 bases and 3 bases, with 16 bases remaining between them. From germline, CDR1 is SGHVS and CDR2 FQNEAQ. This chain's CDR3 is CASSSGRVFGYEQYF. CDR3 nucleotide sequence: TGTGCCAGCAGCTCGGGGCGGGTCTTCGGCTACGAGCAGTACTTC.

The table lists this clonotype with many counts. The gene calls are TRBV7-2 and TRBJ2-5, with 16 positions matching TRBD2. The germline V gene encodes CDR1 SGHTA and CDR2 FQGNSA. This CDR3 has 18 amino acids. The V and J ends lost 3 bases and 0 bases, in that order; junction bases with no gene match: 4. The DNA of the CDR3 is TGTGCCAGCAGCTTGGGACTAGCGGGGGGGCGAAACCAAGAGACCCAGTACTTC. This sequence encodes CASSLGLAGGRNQETQYF.

This clonotype was detected ten times or more. The chain recombines TRBV27 with TRBJ2-7; no clear D. Looked up from germline, CDR1 is MNHEY and CDR2 is SMNVEV (reference sequence). V was trimmed by 7 bases and J by 2 bases, leaving 18 bases between them. The CDR3 loop spans 15 amino acids. This CDR3 reads CASTTQNPGAYEQYF. The DNA of the CDR3 is TGTGCCAGCACCACCCAAAACCCCGGCGCCTACGAGCAGTACTTC.